The 32 T cell receptor beta chains below all came from one sample that was sequenced in a study of HIV-infected patients and healthy controls. Whole blood was used without fractionation, so all unsorted peripheral T cells were included. cDNA was made from roughly 470 ng RNA using alpha and beta constant primers. Using multiplexing indices, alpha and beta chain libraries were generated apart by chain-specific third strand synthesis. MiXCR was run by TCRdb on the 5' RACE reads, yielding one entry per CDR3 protein. This table holds over 15,000 distinct CDR3 sequences, about 9.5% found once. The sample taken for sequencing was blood. Receptors were obtained from an adult in good health.

By sample fraction, this clonotype is medium-sized. The chain is built from TRBV20-1 and TRBJ2-3; D gene ambiguous. There are 13 residues in the CDR3. Germline values: CDR1 DFQATT, CDR2 SNEGSKA (reference sequence). V lost 1 base to trimming and J lost 2 bases, with 7 bases between them. CDR3 nucleotides: TGCAGTGCTAGAGCGAGAAACACAGATACGCAGTATTTT. Its translation: CSARARNTDTQYF.

This clonotype was detected ten times or more. This rearrangement joins TRBV27 to TRBJ1-5; tentative D call: TRBD1 (5 bases). The CDR3 extends over 15 amino acids. V gave up 2 bases and J gave up 4 bases, with 12 bases separating them. Germline V gene data show CDR1 as MNHEY and CDR2 as SMNVEV (reference sequence). Here the CDR3 reads CASSLREGRNQPQHF. CDR3 nucleotides: TGTGCCAGCAGTTTAAGGGAGGGGCGAAATCAGCCCCAGCATTTT.

This chain joins TRBV5-1 and TRBJ2-3; D gene uncertain. Per the germline V gene, CDR1 is SGHRS and CDR2 is YFSETQ. Between the trimmed V and J ends, which lost 2 bases and 0 bases, there was a span of 7 bases. CDR3 size: 14 residues. The CDR3 loop is CASSFGTSTDTQYF. CDR3 coding DNA: TGCGCCAGCAGCTTTGGAACTAGCACAGATACGCAGTATTTT.

The genes are TRBV12-3 or TRBV12-4 and TRBJ2-1, with 12 bases aligning to TRBD2. CDR3 size: 16 residues. Germline trimming cut 4 bases from V and 4 bases from J; bases unmatched to any gene: 5. DNA for the CDR3: TGTGCCAGCAGTTCCCTAGCGGGAGGGCTGTACAATGAGCAGTTCTTC. Protein product: CASSSLAGGLYNEQFF.

This clonotype occurred many times. V is TRBV6-2 or TRBV6-3 and J is TRBJ2-5, with a possible D match to TRBD1 (6 bases). Looked up from germline, CDR1 is MNHEY and CDR2 is SVGEGT. The V and J ends lost 6 bases and 9 bases respectively, with 14 bases between them. This CDR3 contains 12 residues. In DNA, the CDR3 is TGTGCCAGCAGCTCGGACAGCCCGGCCCAGTACTTC. This codes for CASSSDSPAQYF.

By sample share, this clonotype is medium-sized. The chain uses TRBV6-2 or TRBV6-3 and TRBJ1-1; possibly TRBD1 for D (5 bases). The CDR3 runs 13 residues. Between the trimmed V and J ends, which lost 7 bases and 5 bases, there was a span of 14 bases. Per the germline V gene, CDR1 is MNHEY and CDR2 is SVGEGT. The CDR3 reads CASTQAPWTEAFF. The CDR3 DNA sequence: TGTGCCAGCACACAGGCCCCTTGGACTGAAGCTTTCTTT.

This clonotype was seen ten or more times. The rearrangement links TRBV21-1 to TRBJ2-1. TRBV21-1 is shown as a pseudogene. The CDR3 is made up of 11 amino acids. The CDR3 here is CASRQYNEQFF. CDR3 coding DNA: TGTGCCAGCAGACAGTACAATGAGCAGTTCTTC.

The chain employs TRBV6-5 and TRBJ1-1; D is ambiguous. The CDR3 sequence is 13 residues long. Germline-derived CDR1 and CDR2 are MNHEY and SVGAGI. V was trimmed by 7 bases and J by 1 base, leaving 10 bases between them. CDR3: CASMPPQNTEAFF. CDR3 nucleotide sequence: TGTGCCAGCATGCCCCCGCAGAACACTGAAGCTTTCTTT.

This clonotype occurred many times. V is TRBV19 and J is TRBJ2-5; TRBD1 might be the D (5 bases). V lost 3 bases and J lost 5, with 10 bases in between. CDR1 and CDR2 from the germline V gene are LNHDA and SQIVND (reference sequence). CDR3 length: 13 amino acids. CDR3 bases: TGTGCCAGTAGTATTTCCAGGGATGAGACCCAGTACTTC. Translating it yields CASSISRDETQYF.

There are many counts of this clonotype. V gene TRBV29-1 combines with J gene TRBJ2-7; tentative D call: TRBD1 (6 bases). The CDR3 length is 18 residues. Trimming took 5 bases from V and 2 from J, leaving 28 bases between them. CDR1 and CDR2 (germline): SQVTM, ANQGSEA. The CDR3 loop is CSVPRSGVSGYSTYEQYF. CDR3 coding DNA: TGCAGCGTTCCCCGTTCAGGGGTTAGTGGGTACAGTACCTACGAGCAGTACTTC.

This clonotype has a count of ten or more. This sequence joins TRBV6-5 and TRBJ2-7; possible D gene TRBD1, 5 bases. Germline assignment: CDR1 MNHEY and CDR2 SVGAGI. Trimming removed 6 bases from V and 2 bases from J, with 23 bases in between. This CDR3 has 17 residues. CDR3 loop: CASSRPTTGSPPYEQYF. The CDR3 DNA reads as TGTGCCAGCAGCCGTCCCACTACAGGATCTCCGCCCTACGAGCAGTACTTC.

This clonotype was detected ten times or more. The gene calls are TRBV27 and TRBJ2-7; 14 nucleotides align to TRBD2. The CDR3 is made up of 17 amino acids. Germline V gene data show CDR1 as MNHEY and CDR2 as SMNVEV (reference sequence). Trimming took 6 bases from V and 2 from J; bases not matched to a gene: 9. The CDR3 DNA follows: TGTGCCAGCAGCCACGGGACTAGCGGGAGTCTACCCTACGAGCAGTACTTC. This encodes CASSHGTSGSLPYEQYF.

The rearrangement uses TRBV20-1 and TRBJ1-1, with D maybe TRBD1 (6 bases). This CDR3 has 14 amino acids. CDR1 is DFQATT and CDR2 is SNEGSKA in the germline V gene (reference sequence). V lost 2 bases to trimming and J lost 0 bases, with 10 bases between them. The CDR3 sequence: CSARKGGMNTEAFF. Here the CDR3 DNA reads TGCAGTGCTAGAAAGGGGGGAATGAACACTGAAGCTTTCTTT.

This clonotype was counted ten times or more. V gene TRBV24-1 combines with J gene TRBJ2-3; tentative D call: TRBD1 (6 bases). This CDR3 comprises 14 residues. The germline gives CDR1 KGHDR, CDR2 SFDVKD. V lost 6 bases to trimming and J lost 4 bases, with 13 bases between them. This CDR3 reads CATSSDRRSDTQYF. The CDR3 coding sequence is TGTGCCACCAGTTCCGACAGGCGATCAGATACGCAGTATTTT.

This clonotype is a singleton in its sample. The chain links TRBV28 to TRBJ1-5; unclear D gene. CDR1 is MDHEN, CDR2 SYDVKM, per germline. This CDR3 is 17 amino acids long. V was clipped by 3 bases and J by 3 bases, with 18 bases between them. The CDR3 reads CASSFLIRGIDNQPQHF. CDR3 nucleotide sequence: TGTGCCAGCAGTTTCCTTATTCGGGGAATCGACAATCAGCCCCAGCATTTT.

This clonotype was picked up many times. V gene TRBV2 combines with J gene TRBJ2-3; the D is unclear. V gave up 0 bases and J gave up 2 bases, with 6 bases separating them. The germline gives CDR1 SNHLY, CDR2 FYNNEI. There are 14 residues in the CDR3. The CDR3 sequence: CASSEAGFTDTQYF. CDR3 nucleotide sequence: TGTGCCAGCAGTGAAGCGGGCTTCACAGATACGCAGTATTTT.

This clonotype was picked up many times. The V call is TRBV11-3, the J call TRBJ2-5; the D gene is possibly TRBD2 (6 bases). Germline CDR1 reads SGHNT; CDR2 reads YENEEA. The CDR3 is 14 residues long. Trimming removed 2 bases at V and 2 bases at J, with 9 bases between. The CDR3 nucleotides read TGTGCCAGCAGCTTAAACGGACTACAAGAGACCCAGTACTTC. As protein: CASSLNGLQETQYF.

This clonotype was recorded at least ten times. The chain has TRBV2 and TRBJ2-4, with 8 bases fitting TRBD2. The V and J ends lost 4 bases and 6 bases, in that order; junction bases with no gene match: 2. The germline V gene has CDR1 SNHLY and CDR2 FYNNEI. The CDR3 totals 13 residues. The CDR3, as DNA: TGTGCCAGCAGTGGCGGGAGGTCAAACATTCAGTACTTC. Residues: CASSGGRSNIQYF.

This clonotype was counted between two and nine times. The rearrangement links TRBV28 to TRBJ2-4; either TRBD1 or TRBD2 may supply D (6 bases each). The germline gives CDR1 MDHEN, CDR2 SYDVKM. The V end was cut by 10 bases, the J end by 0 bases, with 25 bases between. The CDR3 is 18 amino acids. CDR3 nucleotide sequence: TGTGCCACATCCGGAGGGGGGCATGCGCTAGTAGCCAAAAACATTCAGTACTTC. Encoded protein: CATSGGGHALVAKNIQYF.

This clonotype was detected only a few times. The genes are TRBV10-2 and TRBJ2-7; 8 bases map to TRBD1. The V segment lost 2 bases and the J segment 2 bases; nucleotides outside the gene matches: 2. Germline V lookup: CDR1 WSHSY, CDR2 SAAADI. The CDR3 contains 14 residues. CDR3 coding DNA: TGCGCCAGCAGTGAGCCGGGACAGGCCTACGAGCAGTACTTC. Protein sequence: CASSEPGQAYEQYF.

This clonotype was counted many times. V usage is TRBV27 and J usage is TRBJ2-2; maybe TRBD1 (6 bases). CDR1 MNHEY and CDR2 SMNVEV come from the germline V gene (reference sequence). The CDR3 loop spans 16 amino acids. The ends were cut back, 4 bases at V and 3 bases at J, with 15 bases in the middle. In nucleotides, the CDR3 is TGTGCCAGCAGTTGGATTTGGGGGCGAGACACCGGGGAGCTGTTTTTT. Its protein is CASSWIWGRDTGELFF.

The sample holds many counts of this clonotype. In DNA, the CDR3 is TGTGCCAGCAGTACAGCCCATACGCAGTATTTT. It codes for CASSTAHTQYF. This sequence joins TRBV6-6 and TRBJ2-3, with D unclear. CDR3 length: 11 residues. Trimming removed 5 bases at V and 7 bases at J, with 7 bases between. From germline, CDR1 is MNHNY and CDR2 SVGAGI (reference sequence).

This clonotype has only a few counts. This chain links TRBV12-3 or TRBV12-4 with TRBJ2-1; a possible D gene is TRBD2 (6 bases). Trimming removed 5 bases from V and 0 bases from J, with 14 bases in between. This CDR3 contains 16 residues. The CDR3 here is CASSAYDGSSYNEQFF. CDR3 nucleotide sequence: TGTGCCAGCAGTGCGTACGACGGGAGCTCCTACAATGAGCAGTTCTTC.

This clonotype is medium-sized. The chain employs TRBV20-1 and TRBJ1-1; TRBD1 is a possible D gene (6 bases). Germline loops: CDR1 DFQATT, CDR2 SNEGSKA (reference sequence). V lost 7 bases and J 5 bases, leaving 20 bases between the germline ends. The CDR3 has 14 residues. The CDR3 reads CSGGIGGRGTEAFF. CDR3 nucleotide sequence: TGCAGTGGAGGAATAGGGGGACGAGGAACTGAAGCTTTCTTT.

This chain uses TRBV12-3 or TRBV12-4 with TRBJ1-5, with D perhaps TRBD1 (6 bases). The CDR3 is 15 amino acids. Trimming took off 0 bases at V and 3 bases at J, with 9 bases between the two ends. This CDR3 is CASSLAGGNNQPQHF. The CDR3 DNA is TGTGCCAGCAGTTTAGCGGGGGGCAACAATCAGCCCCAGCATTTT.

This clonotype was seen at least ten times. DNA for the CDR3: TGTGCCAGCAGCCCTCGCGAAGGGAGGACCGGGGAGCTGTTTTTT. Its protein product is CASSPREGRTGELFF. The rearrangement joins TRBV7-2 to TRBJ2-2; D possibly corresponds to TRBD2 (6 bases). V was trimmed by 5 bases and J by 5 bases, leaving 15 bases between them. Germline CDR1 and CDR2: SGHTA and FQGNSA. CDR3 length equals 15 residues.

This clonotype was counted ten times or more. The V call is TRBV3-1, the J call TRBJ2-6, with a tentative D call TRBD1 (5 bases). The CDR3 is made up of 20 amino acids. Trimming took 1 base from V and 0 from J, leaving 19 bases between them. CDR1 is LGHDT and CDR2 is YNNKEL in the germline V gene (reference sequence). This chain's CDR3 is CASSQGGQGAPSSGANVLTF. The CDR3 bases are TGTGCCAGCAGCCAAGGGGGTCAGGGCGCACCCAGCTCTGGGGCCAACGTCCTGACTTTC.

This clonotype has at least ten counts. This sequence joins TRBV6-1 and TRBJ2-3; TRBD2 agrees at 10 bases. This CDR3 contains 15 residues. Per the germline V gene, CDR1 is MNHNS and CDR2 is SASEGT. The ends lost 2 bases at V and 8 bases at J; junction bases unmatched: 7. CDR3 protein: CASSEHQGLAATQYF. CDR3 nucleotides: TGTGCCAGCAGTGAACACCAAGGACTAGCGGCTACGCAGTATTTT.

This clonotype was recorded many times. The genes are TRBV7-9 and TRBJ2-7; D tentatively fits TRBD1 or TRBD2 (5 bases each). The CDR3 consists of 15 residues. Trimming stripped 4 bases from V and 2 bases from J, with 15 bases between. The germline gives CDR1 SEHNR, CDR2 FQNEAQ (reference sequence). CDR3 in DNA: TGTGCCAGCAGCTCCTCCGGGACGGAAACCTACGAGCAGTACTTC. It codes for CASSSSGTETYEQYF.

This clonotype was seen at least ten times. The rearrangement links TRBV6-1 to TRBJ2-5; 11 bases line up with TRBD2. This CDR3 has 15 residues. Germline values: CDR1 MNHNS, CDR2 SASEGT. V lost 7 bases and J lost 5; bases outside the gene matches: 9. The CDR3 sequence: CASTHGASGRETQYF. DNA of the CDR3: TGTGCCAGCACCCATGGGGCTAGCGGGAGGGAGACCCAGTACTTC.

This clonotype is categorized as medium-sized. V is TRBV21-1 and J is TRBJ2-3; the table calls TRBD2, which could not be checked here. TRBV21-1 is assigned pseudogene status. The CDR3 extends over 15 amino acids. The chain's CDR3 is CASSRPGRVTDTQYF. DNA for the CDR3: TGTGCCAGCAGCCGTCCGGGACGAGTCACAGATACGCAGTATTTT.

The sample holds many counts of this clonotype. The CDR3 DNA reads as TGTGCCAGCAGCGTAGCGGGGAACACCATATATTTT. Encoded protein: CASSVAGNTIYF. This chain connects TRBV9 to TRBJ1-3; D call uncertain. The CDR3 contains 12 residues. Trimming took off 0 bases at V and 7 bases at J, with 5 bases between the two ends. CDR1 and CDR2 from the germline V gene are SGDLS and YYNGEE.